This paragraph covers one TCR beta chain sequence. What antigen it recognizes has not been identified. Base qualities are missing; no much larger clone stands one base away. Systemically healthy Caucasian individuals from Russia, 35 to 50 in total and aged about 6 to 90 years, were included as donors. Each donor gave 9.5 to 10 milliliters of peripheral blood, drawn into EDTA-treated Vacutainer tubes. Ficoll-Paque density-gradient centrifugation was used to isolate PBMCs, with at least 6.5 million per sample. Trizol reagent was used to extract total RNA from the PBMCs, yielding at least 6 micrograms per sample. The percentages of naive CD45RAhigh/CD27high T cells were determined by flow cytometry on a PBMC aliquot from every donor. The method behind the library was 5' RACE. This sample was sequenced with an Illumina HiSeq 2500. A second roughly 7 to 12 cycle PCR used a sample-barcoded 5' primer and a J-beta primer mix. Each TCR beta cDNA molecule received a unique molecular identifier from a template-switch 5' adaptor carrying 12 random nucleotides. Each sample yielded at least 2.5 million CDR3-containing paired-end reads. First-strand cDNA synthesis was performed from all RNA using the Mint cDNA synthesis kit, with priming by a TRBC-specific oligonucleotide. All cDNA was treated with uracil-DNA glycosylase and then went through a first 18-cycle PCR with the universal primers M1SS and BC2_uni_R. Under the source paper's analysis protocol: For normalization, 1 million high-quality reads were randomly selected from each sample, with every read carrying a distinct molecular identifier. Reads sharing molecular identifiers were discarded rather than binned into consensus sequences. MiTCR, set to a Q25 quality threshold and the strictest error-elimination algorithm, was used for CDR3 identification, clonotype clustering and error correction. A nonparametric unseen species model with Euler transformation was used to estimate lower-bound total TCR beta diversity. The raw public data were reprocessed by TCRdb itself: fastp quality trimming at Q25, MiXCR clonotype calling, in-frame beta chains only. Every CDR3 protein is listed once, alongside the most common genes and DNA of its rows. These V and J calls rely on TCRdb rather than the paper's analysis. Recorded for this sample are approximately 850,000 distinct CDR3 sequences; around 45% of them occurred a single time. The ten largest clones add up to roughly a fifth of the sample.

This sample stems from a study of blood T cells in healthy people across ages (dated by TCRdb to between 2014 and 2017). Describing the broader study: In model experiments, template switching captured roughly one uniquely barcoded TCR beta cDNA molecule for every two T cells. Age-related changes in TCR beta repertoire diversity were measured in the study by deep sequencing normalized with unique cDNA molecular identifiers. The donors were split into four age groups: young (average around 15 years), middle-aged (39), aged (around 67) and long-lived (approximately 80). To avoid experimental bias, donors of different ages were spread randomly across the sequencing lanes. The study analyzed two additional independent replicas of 1 million unique cDNA reads from the same blood draw for two donors, one aged 18 to 30 and one aged 80 or older. Results the study describes overall, beyond this receptor: Observed TCR beta diversity per million T cells fell roughly linearly with age, and a significant reduction was already apparent by age around 44. Compared with the aged group, the long-lived group had more naive CD4+ T cells, fewer expanded clones and increased TCR diversity, a pattern suggesting age selection. There was a strong correlation between observed TCR beta diversity and the percentage of naive T cells measured by flow cytometry. Estimates of total diversity based on one million sequenced T cells were regarded as lower bounds and as underestimates. The CMV infection status of donors was not known, potentially confounding age-related changes in expanded clonotypes. Because profiling used bulk unsorted PBMCs, naive and antigen-experienced compartments could not be compared conclusively.

The cysteine opens and the phenylalanine closes a CDR3 of 14 amino acids. Just the 42-base CDR3 DNA is kept, in frame starting at base 1. V is shortened by 2 bases, J by 0 bases, and the region joining them spans 8 bases. The germline V gene provides CDR1 SGHRS and CDR2 YFSETQ. The receptor's source is a man aged 55 to 69 in good health. The rearrangement joined TRBV5-1 to TRBJ1-1; a confident D gene designation cannot be given. Sequencing was done on a sample of blood. In nucleotide form, the sequence is TGCGCCAGCAGCTTTTCGGAGATGAACACTGAAGCTTTCTTT. Translation gives CASSFSEMNTEAFF.